These 23 T cell receptor beta chains were sequenced from one sample in a study of T cell responses to AZD1222 COVID-19 vaccine. Repertoires were generated with immunoSEQ multiplex PCR, while TCRdb's copy carries only in-frame clones and drops some. In the table there are 100,000 to 150,000 clones, 80% to 90% of which are singletons. The sequencing used peripheral blood, collected on day 0 of AZD1222 vaccination. The receptors stem from an adult in good health.

The chain is built from TRBV6-2 or TRBV6-3 and TRBJ1-2; 7 bases are a match to TRBD1. Trimming at V came to 0 bases and at J to 6 bases, leaving 4 bases not matched to a gene. The CDR3 consists of 14 residues. Germline loops: CDR1 MNHEY, CDR2 SVGEGT. CDR3 DNA: TGTGCCAGCAGTTACTCGGACAGGTGGGATGGCTACACCTTC. Residues: CASSYSDRWDGYTF.

This chain joins TRBV6-5 and TRBJ2-1, with no clear D. Trimming took 2 bases from V and 7 from J, leaving 15 bases between them. The CDR3 loop spans 15 amino acids. Germline assignment: CDR1 MNHEY and CDR2 SVGAGI. This CDR3 is CASSYNRVPKNEQFF. CDR3 sequence (DNA): TGTGCCAGCAGTTACAACCGGGTTCCGAAGAATGAGCAGTTCTTC.

Turning to this clone: Other nucleotide sequences from this sample produce the same CDR3. V is TRBV7-2 and J is TRBJ1-3; D is perhaps TRBD1 (5 bases). The CDR3 has 15 amino acids. V gave up 0 bases and J gave up 1 base, with 7 bases separating them. Germline CDR1 SGHTA, CDR2 FQGNSA. DNA of the CDR3: TGTGCCAGCAGCTTAGCCGGGGGTTCTGGAAACACCATATATTTT. This encodes CASSLAGGSGNTIYF.

This chain joins TRBV4-3 and TRBJ1-4; 8 nucleotides agree with TRBD1. The germline CDR1 and CDR2 sequences are LGHNA and YSLEER. V shed 0 bases, J shed 6 bases, and the junction held 9 bases outside the gene matches. The CDR3 has 17 amino acids. The CDR3 sequence is CASSQEAGGAEDEKLFF. The CDR3 bases are TGCGCCAGCAGCCAAGAGGCAGGGGGCGCCGAGGATGAAAAACTGTTTTTT.

This clone was detected only once. Possible read error: a much larger clone is one base away. V gene TRBV9 combines with J gene TRBJ2-7, with 7 positions matching TRBD1. In germline, CDR1 is SGDLS, CDR2 YYNGEE. J lost 3 bases, V lost 4 bases, and 7 bases had no gene match. The CDR3 covers 14 residues. The CDR3 reads CASSPQTGNYEQYF. CDR3 bases: TGTGCCAGCAGCCCCCAGACAGGGAACTACGAGCAGTACTTC.

J is TRBJ1-1 and V is TRBV13; the D is unclear. Germline V CDR1 and CDR2: PRHDT, FYEKMQ (reference sequence). V was pared by 0 bases and J by 8 bases, with 7 bases between. There are 12 residues in the CDR3. CDR3 in amino acids: CASSLGQFEAFF. DNA of the CDR3: TGTGCCAGCAGCTTAGGACAATTCGAAGCTTTCTTT.

This chain joins TRBV24-1 and TRBJ2-5, with 7 bases fitting TRBD1. V dropped 1 base and J dropped 0; count of bases not matched to a gene: 4. The CDR3 extends over 16 amino acids. Germline lookup yields CDR1 KGHDR and CDR2 SFDVKD. For the CDR3, the DNA is TGTGCCACCAGTGATTTAAGACAGGGTGACCAAGAGACCCAGTACTTC. Translating gives CATSDLRQGDQETQYF.

The sample holds one count of this clone. The genes are TRBV3-1 (or the pseudogene TRBV3-2) and TRBJ1-2, with a weak D call TRBD1 (5 bases). This CDR3 region has 14 residues. Germline assignment: CDR1 LGHDT and CDR2 YNNKEL (reference sequence). Trimming stripped 4 bases from V and 6 bases from J, with 15 bases between. Here the CDR3 reads CASSRGAGSHGYTF. In DNA form, the CDR3 reads TGTGCCAGCAGCCGCGGGGCCGGCAGTCATGGCTACACCTTC.

This clone was detected once. This sequence joins TRBV7-2 and TRBJ1-2; TRBD1 agrees at 7 bases. Germline loops: CDR1 SGHTA, CDR2 FQGNSA. Trimming at V came to 7 bases and at J to 7 bases, leaving 15 bases not matched to a gene. The CDR3 has 15 amino acids. CDR3 residues: CASTPGSGGQGGYTF. In nucleotides, the CDR3 is TGTGCCAGCACCCCCGGGTCAGGGGGACAAGGTGGCTACACCTTC.

The rearrangement joins TRBV7-9 to TRBJ1-1; 8 bases align to TRBD1. The V segment lost 1 base and the J segment 2 bases; nucleotides outside the gene matches: 9. CDR1 is SEHNR and CDR2 is FQNEAQ in the germline V gene (reference sequence). The CDR3 is 17 amino acids. The DNA of the CDR3 is TGTGCCAGCAGCTTAGGTCGCCCCGGGACAGGTAACACTGAAGCTTTCTTT. Translating it yields CASSLGRPGTGNTEAFF.

This clone has a handful of counts. This rearrangement joins TRBV7-6 to TRBJ2-5; 10 nucleotides align to TRBD1. J lost 2 bases, V lost 1 base, and 4 bases had no gene match. The V gene's germline CDR1 is SGHVS and CDR2 FNYEAQ. The CDR3 loop spans 16 amino acids. Written as DNA, the CDR3 is TGTGCCAGCAGCTTAGGGACAGGGGGGGGTCAAGAGACCCAGTACTTC. Protein: CASSLGTGGGQETQYF. Filled out from reference TRBV7-6 and TRBJ2-5, the complete variable domain reads GAGVSQSPRYKVTKRGQDVALRCDPISGHVSLYWYRQALGQGPEFLTYFNYEAQQDKSGLPNDRFSAERPEGSISTLTIQRTEQRDSAMYRCASSLGTGGGQETQYFGPGTRLLVL.

The V gene is TRBV5-5, the J gene TRBJ2-7; possibly TRBD1 for D (6 bases). Germline V CDR1 and CDR2: SGHKS, YYEKEE (reference sequence). The CDR3 spans 12 residues. Trimming shortened V by 2 bases and J by 4 bases, and 7 bases separated the two germline ends. CDR3 region: CASSLTGYEQYF. The CDR3 nucleotides read TGTGCCAGCAGCTTAACAGGGTACGAGCAGTACTTC.

The chain combines TRBV4-1 with TRBJ2-1; TRBD2 aligns across 10 bases. Germline assignment: CDR1 MGHRA and CDR2 YSYEKL. This CDR3 is 17 amino acids long. J lost 4 bases, V lost 3 bases, and 9 bases had no gene match. The CDR3 loop is CASSHLSSGGRYNEQFF. CDR3 bases: TGCGCCAGCAGCCATTTGTCTAGCGGGGGAAGATACAATGAGCAGTTCTTC.

The chain combines TRBV5-1 with TRBJ1-1; D is unclear. The CDR3 is 14 amino acids. Trimming cost V 2 bases and J 6 bases, with 14 bases left between them. Germline assignment: CDR1 SGHRS and CDR2 YFSETQ. The CDR3 is CASSLDLLSAEAFF. CDR3 nucleotide sequence: TGCGCCAGCAGCTTAGACCTTCTGTCGGCTGAAGCTTTCTTT. Based on the CDR3 plus reference TRBV5-1 and TRBJ1-1, the full variable domain is KAGVTQTPRYLIKTRGQQVTLSCSPISGHRSVSWYQQTPGQGLQFLFEYFSETQRNKGNFPGRFSGRQFSNSRSEMNVSTLELGDSALYLCASSLDLLSAEAFFGQGTRLTVV.

This rearrangement joins TRBV6-5 to TRBJ1-1, with D maybe TRBD1 (6 bases). Germline V lookup: CDR1 MNHEY, CDR2 SVGAGI. Between the trimmed V and J ends, which lost 2 bases and 10 bases, there was a span of 17 bases. This CDR3 contains 14 residues. The CDR3 reads CASSYGGTGSLAFF. The CDR3 DNA is TGTGCCAGCAGTTACGGGGGAACAGGGTCCCTAGCTTTCTTT.

The chain joins TRBV12-3 or TRBV12-4 to TRBJ2-1; 11 bases are a match to TRBD1. This CDR3 has 13 residues. V gave up 6 bases and J gave up 9 bases; unmatched junction bases: 4. CDR3 region: CASSRDRGSEQFF. CDR3 DNA sequence: TGTGCCAGCAGCCGGGACAGGGGGAGTGAGCAGTTCTTC.

This chain links TRBV12-2 with TRBJ2-3; the table calls TRBD1, which could not be checked here. TRBV12-2 represents a pseudogene. There are 17 residues in the CDR3. CDR3 protein: CASRPPGWQGSTDTQYF. As DNA, the CDR3 is TGTGCAAGTCGCCCTCCTGGGTGGCAGGGCAGCACAGATACGCAGTATTTT.

The gene calls are TRBV11-2 and TRBJ1-1, with D perhaps matching TRBD1 (5 bases). Germline-derived CDR1 and CDR2 are SGHAT and FQNNGV. The CDR3 loop spans 16 amino acids. The ends were cut back, 6 bases at V and 3 bases at J, with 20 bases in the middle. In DNA, the CDR3 is TGTGCCAGCAGTCCTCTTGGGTCGCAGGGAGACACTGAAGCTTTCTTT. This translates into CASSPLGSQGDTEAFF.

This chain links TRBV18 with TRBJ1-6; D unclear. This CDR3 is built from 14 residues. V dropped 6 bases and J dropped 1 base, with 7 bases sitting between them. CDR1 is KGHSH and CDR2 is LQKENI in the germline V gene. CDR3: CASSFGSYNSPLHF. CDR3 DNA sequence: TGTGCCAGCTCTTTCGGTTCCTATAATTCACCCCTCCACTTT.

This clone has a single count. J is TRBJ1-5 and V is TRBV12-3 or TRBV12-4, with D unresolved. The CDR3 length is 12 residues. Trimming shortened V by 3 bases and J by 3 bases, and 3 bases separated the two germline ends. The CDR3 bases are TGTGCCAGCAGTTTCACCAATCAGCCCCAGCATTTT. It codes for CASSFTNQPQHF.

Notes on this clone: Other DNA sequences in this specimen translate into the identical CDR3. The chain uses TRBV6-5 and TRBJ1-4, with no clear D. The CDR3 totals 15 residues. V shed 5 bases and J shed 0 bases, with 10 bases lying between them. The germline CDR1 and CDR2 sequences are MNHEY and SVGAGI. The DNA for the CDR3 is TGTGCCAGCAGTCCAGGACCCGCAACTAATGAAAAACTGTTTTTT. This sequence encodes CASSPGPATNEKLFF.

This clone was counted a few times. This chain joins TRBV28 and TRBJ2-5; the match to TRBD2 covers 9 bases. V lost 8 bases, J lost 5 bases, and 9 bases stayed unmatched. CDR3 size: 14 residues. Germline V gene lookup returns CDR1 MDHEN and CDR2 SYDVKM. The CDR3 DNA is TGTGCCAGCTGCCTGGCGGGGGGGCGCGAGACCCAGTACTTC. Its protein is CASCLAGGRETQYF.

The chain recombines TRBV13 with TRBJ1-3; D gene ambiguous. This CDR3 has 13 residues. The V gene's germline CDR1 is PRHDT and CDR2 FYEKMQ (reference sequence). Trimming shortened V by 5 bases and J by 4 bases, and 9 bases separated the two germline ends. The CDR3 DNA reads TGTGCCAGCAGCCCAAATACGGGAAACACCATATATTTT. Translated: CASSPNTGNTIYF.